The 28 T cell receptor beta chains below come from one sample, sequenced in a study of shared clonotypes between healthy human individuals. TCRdb's table, derived via immunoSEQ multiplex PCR, lists solely in-frame clones and lacks some. The sample lists about 1 million clones; 70% to 80% were seen once. Source material: memory CD4+ T cells sorted from blood. Sample subset: CD45RA-negative fraction. The source of these receptors is a man aged 18 to 35 in good health.

This chain uses TRBV7-6 with TRBJ2-3, with D uncertain. This CDR3 has 16 residues. Per germline, CDR1 SGHVS and CDR2 FNYEAQ. V was cut by 1 base and J by 2 bases, with 13 bases left in between. The DNA of the CDR3 is TGTGCCAGCAGCTTAGGCGGAAGTTCAAACACAGATACGCAGTATTTT. As protein: CASSLGGSSNTDTQYF.

CDR3 sequence (DNA): TGTGCCAGCAGTGGACAGGGAACGGGTGAGCAGTACTTC. It codes for CASSGQGTGEQYF. This chain connects TRBV2 to TRBJ2-7; the match to TRBD1 covers 7 bases. Germline V gene data show CDR1 as SNHLY and CDR2 as FYNNEI. J gave up 7 bases and V 4 bases, and 7 bases lay outside the gene matches. The CDR3 contains 13 residues.

V usage is TRBV7-2 and J usage is TRBJ2-7, with D tentatively TRBD2 (5 bases). V lost 5 bases and J 3 bases, leaving 11 bases between the germline ends. Per the germline V gene, CDR1 is SGHTA and CDR2 is FQGNSA. The CDR3 spans 13 residues. The CDR3: CASSRPRDYEQYF. DNA of the CDR3: TGTGCCAGCAGCCGGCCCCGGGACTACGAGCAGTACTTC.

The V call is TRBV5-6, the J call TRBJ1-1; TRBD1 might be the D (5 bases). Germline V gives CDR1 SGHDT, CDR2 YYEEEE. The CDR3 is 14 amino acids. Trimming took 2 bases from V and 1 from J, leaving 9 bases between them. CDR3 sequence: CASSFQGPNTEAFF. The CDR3, as DNA: TGTGCCAGCAGCTTCCAGGGACCGAACACTGAAGCTTTCTTT.

V is TRBV18 and J is TRBJ1-4, with D perhaps TRBD1 (6 bases). The germline V and J ends were trimmed by 4 bases and 5 bases, with 17 bases remaining between them. Germline-derived CDR1 and CDR2 are KGHSH and LQKENI. There are 16 residues in the CDR3. The CDR3 loop is CASSLNAGAVNEKLFF. Written as DNA, the CDR3 is TGTGCCAGCTCACTAAACGCGGGGGCCGTCAATGAAAAACTGTTTTTT.

The genes are TRBV7-2 and TRBJ2-3; D is unclear. V lost 5 bases and J lost 0, with 12 bases in between. CDR3 length: 15 amino acids. Germline V gene sequence: CDR1 SGHTA, CDR2 FQGNSA. CDR3 coding DNA: TGTGCCAGCAGCAGACTCACGGCTAGCACAGATACGCAGTATTTT. Its translation is CASSRLTASTDTQYF. Together with reference TRBV7-2 and TRBJ2-3, the CDR3 gives the full variable domain: GAGVSQSPSNKVTEKGKDVELRCDPISGHTALYWYRQSLGQGLEFLIYFQGNSAPDKSGLPSDRFSAERTGGSVSTLTIQRTQQEDSAVYLCASSRLTASTDTQYFGPGTRLTVL.

V is TRBV18 and J is TRBJ1-6; tentative D call: TRBD1 (5 bases). The CDR3 runs to 15 residues. Trimming took off 2 bases at V and 8 bases at J, with 13 bases between the two ends. In germline, CDR1 is KGHSH, CDR2 LQKENI. The CDR3: CASSPGRGSDSPLHF. CDR3 coding DNA: TGTGCCAGCTCACCAGGAAGGGGATCGGATTCACCCCTCCACTTT.

Worth noting for this clone: The same CDR3 arises from other DNA sequences in this sample as well. The chain couples TRBV28 to TRBJ1-1; D not certain. The germline V gene encodes CDR1 MDHEN and CDR2 SYDVKM. The CDR3 consists of 15 residues. The V gene lost 5 bases and the J gene lost 0 bases, with 13 bases spanning the gap. The CDR3 coding sequence is TGTGCCAGCAGTCCTCCGACCGGGATGAACACTGAAGCTTTCTTT. Amino acids: CASSPPTGMNTEAFF.

The chain links TRBV7-6 to TRBJ2-5, with D unresolved. The CDR3 loop spans 12 amino acids. Trimming shortened V by 4 bases and J by 4 bases, and 7 bases separated the two germline ends. Germline V gene sequence: CDR1 SGHVS, CDR2 FNYEAQ. The CDR3 region has the DNA TGTGCCAGCAGCTCGATCCTAGAGACCCAGTACTTC. Protein: CASSSILETQYF.

About this clone: Other DNA sequences of this sample code for an identical CDR3. V and J are TRBV2 and TRBJ2-5, with TRBD2 matching over 7 bases. This CDR3 has 15 amino acids. With 6 bases clipped from V and 4 bases from J, the junction kept 11 bases outside the gene matches. Germline lookup yields CDR1 SNHLY and CDR2 FYNNEI. The CDR3 protein is CASSPTSGRGETQYF. The CDR3 DNA follows: TGTGCCAGCAGCCCCACTTCAGGGAGGGGAGAGACCCAGTACTTC.

The chain employs TRBV30 and TRBJ2-3; perhaps D is TRBD1 or TRBD2 (5 bases each). This CDR3 is built from 15 residues. V dropped 4 bases and J dropped 8 bases, with 22 bases sitting between them. From germline, CDR1 is GTSNPN and CDR2 SVGIG (reference sequence). The CDR3 DNA reads as TGTGCCTGGACCCAGCTCCACGGGGCCCCAGGTACGCAGTATTTT. Residues: CAWTQLHGAPGTQYF.

This chain joins TRBV7-2 and TRBJ2-7; 8 nucleotides line up with TRBD2. CDR3 length equals 15 residues. The V segment lost 7 bases and the J segment 1 base; nucleotides outside the gene matches: 9. Germline-derived CDR1 and CDR2 are SGHTA and FQGNSA. CDR3 protein: CASNPRSGGSYEQYF. The CDR3 coding sequence is TGTGCCAGCAACCCGAGGAGCGGGGGTTCCTACGAGCAGTACTTC.

The CDR3 protein is CSGLQGGTEAFF. CDR3 in DNA: TGCAGCGGATTACAGGGGGGCACTGAAGCTTTCTTT. The V gene is TRBV29-1, the J gene TRBJ1-1; 8 nucleotides match TRBD1. This CDR3 is built from 12 residues. J was trimmed by 4 bases and V by 7 bases; bases with no gene match: 5. CDR1 and CDR2 from the germline V gene are SQVTM and ANQGSEA.

This rearrangement joins TRBV30 to TRBJ1-5; the D gene is possibly TRBD1 (5 bases). V was shortened by 1 base and J by 5 bases, with 9 bases between the two germline ends. CDR1 GTSNPN and CDR2 SVGIG come from the germline V gene (reference sequence). The CDR3 runs to 13 residues. This CDR3 is CAWSAREDQPQHF. For the CDR3, the DNA is TGTGCCTGGAGTGCCAGGGAGGATCAGCCCCAGCATTTT. The full variable domain, with the rest looked up from reference TRBV30 and TRBJ1-5, is SQTIHQWPATLVQPVGSPLSLECTVEGTSNPNLYWYRQAAGRGLQLLFYSVGIGQISSEVPQNLSASRPQDRQFILSSKKLLLSDSGFYLCAWSAREDQPQHFGDGTRLSIL.

V is TRBV5-1 and J is TRBJ2-1, with 7 bases fitting TRBD2. Losses at the gene ends were 0 bases for V and 0 bases for J; bases not matched to a gene: 9. Germline assignment: CDR1 SGHRS and CDR2 YFSETQ. The CDR3 loop spans 18 amino acids. CDR3: CASSLVGSGPGSYNEQFF. CDR3 sequence (DNA): TGCGCCAGCAGCTTGGTTGGTAGCGGGCCGGGCTCCTACAATGAGCAGTTCTTC.

The chain employs TRBV29-1 and TRBJ2-5; TRBD2 matches 7 bases. This CDR3 has 14 amino acids. V was clipped by 4 bases and J by 3 bases; unmatched bases: 8. The germline V gene has CDR1 SQVTM and CDR2 ANQGSEA. The CDR3: CSVVYGTKKETQYF. The CDR3 bases are TGCAGCGTTGTATACGGGACTAAGAAAGAGACCCAGTACTTC.

The V call is TRBV7-9, the J call TRBJ1-6; 8 bases are shared with TRBD1. This CDR3 has 13 amino acids. J lost 10 bases, V lost 5 bases, and 4 bases had no gene match. Germline values: CDR1 SEHNR, CDR2 FQNEAQ (reference sequence). The CDR3 DNA reads TGTGCCAGCAGCCCAAGACAGGGGTCACCCCTCCACTTT. This encodes CASSPRQGSPLHF.

V gene TRBV10-3 combines with J gene TRBJ1-1; D unclear. The V end lost 7 bases, the J end lost 6 bases, and 18 bases lay between the germline ends. This CDR3 spans 14 amino acids. Germline CDR1 ENHRY, CDR2 SYGVKD. CDR3 residues: CAITGSAGSPEAFF. CDR3 sequence (DNA): TGTGCCATCACCGGCAGCGCTGGCTCTCCTGAAGCTTTCTTT.

The J gene is TRBJ1-5, the V gene TRBV5-1; 9 positions agree with TRBD1. V lost 4 bases and J lost 1; bases outside the gene matches: 3. Germline assignment: CDR1 SGHRS and CDR2 YFSETQ. The CDR3 is made up of 15 amino acids. The CDR3 DNA is TGCGCCAGCAGCCCCGGACAGGGGAGCAATCAGCCCCAGCATTTT. Protein: CASSPGQGSNQPQHF. The whole variable domain, remainder taken from reference TRBV5-1 and TRBJ1-5, is KAGVTQTPRYLIKTRGQQVTLSCSPISGHRSVSWYQQTPGQGLQFLFEYFSETQRNKGNFPGRFSGRQFSNSRSEMNVSTLELGDSALYLCASSPGQGSNQPQHFGDGTRLSIL.

A word on this clone: This CDR3 is also generated by other DNA sequences in the sample. The chain joins TRBV7-2 to TRBJ2-5; D not certain. The V gene's germline CDR1 is SGHTA and CDR2 FQGNSA. The CDR3 length is 13 residues. Trimming stripped 4 bases from V and 4 bases from J, with 10 bases between. The CDR3 spells CASSYSPVETQYF. CDR3 bases: TGTGCCAGCAGCTATTCGCCCGTAGAGACCCAGTACTTC.

CDR3 sequence: CASSMEGTGTGVYGYTF. The CDR3 region has the DNA TGCGCCAGCAGCATGGAGGGTACCGGGACAGGGGTTTATGGCTACACCTTC. The J gene is TRBJ1-2, the V gene TRBV5-1; 10 bases are shared with TRBD1. The CDR3 loop spans 17 amino acids. V gave up 4 bases and J gave up 5 bases; unmatched junction bases: 14. The germline V gene encodes CDR1 SGHRS and CDR2 YFSETQ. The full variable domain, its missing parts supplied by reference TRBV5-1 and TRBJ1-2, is KAGVTQTPRYLIKTRGQQVTLSCSPISGHRSVSWYQQTPGQGLQFLFEYFSETQRNKGNFPGRFSGRQFSNSRSEMNVSTLELGDSALYLCASSMEGTGTGVYGYTFGSGTRLTVV.

The chain uses TRBV15 and TRBJ2-5; TRBD1 matches at 7 bases. V dropped 1 base and J dropped 5; count of bases not matched to a gene: 4. Germline CDR1 reads LNHNV; CDR2 reads YYDKDF (reference sequence). The CDR3 is 14 residues long. CDR3 residues: CATSRAHRGETQYF. The CDR3 nucleotides read TGTGCCACCAGCAGAGCCCACAGGGGCGAGACCCAGTACTTC.

The V and J genes are TRBV5-1 and TRBJ1-6, with D possibly being TRBD1 (5 bases). With 3 bases removed from V and 8 bases from J, the gap between germline ends came to 12 bases. Germline lookup yields CDR1 SGHRS and CDR2 YFSETQ. This CDR3 contains 14 residues. The CDR3 sequence: CASSSSGLDSPLHF. The CDR3 coding sequence is TGCGCCAGCAGCTCCTCAGGGTTAGATTCACCCCTCCACTTT.

The V call is TRBV19, the J call TRBJ1-1, with TRBD1 matching 7 bases. Germline values: CDR1 LNHDA, CDR2 SQIVND (reference sequence). After removal of 6 bases from V and 4 bases from J, the junction contained 11 bases not matched to a gene. The CDR3 covers 15 residues. CDR3 nucleotide sequence: TGTGCCAGTAGACCGACAGGGACCATGACCACTGAAGCTTTCTTT. Translation gives CASRPTGTMTTEAFF.

The table lists this clone with a few counts. The gene calls are TRBV7-9 and TRBJ1-6; 7 bases map to TRBD1. The CDR3 extends over 13 amino acids. Trimming removed 5 bases from V and 10 bases from J; junction bases left unmatched: 5. Per germline, CDR1 SEHNR and CDR2 FQNEAQ (reference sequence). CDR3 DNA sequence: TGTGCCAGCAGCCCCACAGGGGTATCACCCCTCCACTTT. Translated, it gives CASSPTGVSPLHF.

With regard to this clone: One end of the junction does not line up with germline, which may come from a read error. The chain carries TRBV7-7 and TRBJ2-7; TRBD2 is a possible D gene (5 bases). This CDR3 is 13 amino acids long. Germline V gene data show CDR1 as SSHAT and CDR2 as FNYEAQ (reference sequence). CDR3 amino acids: CASSLESSGKQYF. CDR3 sequence (DNA): TGTGCTAGCAGCTTAGAGTCATCGGGGAAGCAGTACTTC.

The chain employs TRBV7-9 and TRBJ2-5; D might be TRBD2 (5 bases). Germline V gene sequence: CDR1 SEHNR, CDR2 FQNEAQ (reference sequence). Deletions cut 4 bases from V and 8 bases from J, with 11 bases between. The CDR3 is 12 amino acids. This CDR3 reads CASSSGGGTQYF. In nucleotides, the CDR3 is TGTGCCAGCAGCTCAGGCGGAGGTACCCAGTACTTC.

The rearrangement uses TRBV5-1 and TRBJ1-4, with TRBD1 as a possible D gene (5 bases). V was pared by 2 bases and J by 7 bases, with 12 bases between. This CDR3 contains 14 residues. Per germline, CDR1 SGHRS and CDR2 YFSETQ. The CDR3 reads CASSLTGQGEKLFF. The CDR3 DNA sequence: TGCGCCAGCAGCTTAACAGGTCAGGGTGAAAAACTGTTTTTT.